These T cell receptor beta chains were read from a single sample in a study of T cell changes during pregnancy in multiple sclerosis. Libraries were prepared by immunoSEQ multiplex PCR; TCRdb keeps only in-frame clonotypes and omits some of them. The sample contains about 46,000 clones, 85% to 95% of which appear only once. The sample in question was CD8+ T cells from peripheral blood mononuclear cells, obtained in the second trimester of pregnancy. All receptors derive from a female donor with multiple sclerosis, enrolled in a pregnancy study. Both conserved end residues are part of each CDR3. A D gene is named only where the DNA matches it firmly. Clone size, where shown, is once, few, many, or a class for clones that have expanded.

-,TRBJ2-1,TRBV13,TRBD2,CASKGFLAGDNEQFF,TGTGCCAGCAAAGGGTTTCTAGCGGGCGACAATGAGCAGTTCTTC
-,TRBJ1-3,TRBV5-6,-,CASATGNTIYF,TGTGCCAGCGCGACTGGAAACACCATATATTTT
-,TRBJ2-7,TRBV11-2,-,CASSLDRKAGYEQYF,TGTGCCAGCAGCTTAGATCGAAAGGCAGGCTACGAGCAGTACTTC
-,TRBJ2-2,TRBV4-3,TRBD2,CASSQDPASGEISGELFF,TGCGCCAGCAGCCAAGACCCAGCTAGCGGGGAGATCAGCGGGGAGCTGTTTTTT
-,TRBJ2-5,TRBV2,TRBD2,CASSPSGGARETQYF,TGTGCCAGCAGCCCTAGCGGGGGGGCCAGAGAGACCCAGTACTTC
-,TRBJ2-1,TRBV19,-,CASSTGLNNEQFF,TGTGCCAGTAGTACAGGCCTCAACAATGAGCAGTTCTTC
few,TRBJ1-2,TRBV13,-,CASSSGVGGYTF,TGTGCCAGCAGCTCGGGGGTGGGTGGCTACACCTTC
once,TRBJ1-1,TRBV11-2,-,CASSLTDSLIGAFF,TGTGCCAGCAGCTTGACTGACAGCCTCATAGGAGCTTTCTTT
-,TRBJ1-4,TRBV9,TRBD1,CASSAGQLSNEKLFF,TGTGCCAGCAGCGCGGGACAGCTATCGAATGAAAAACTGTTTTTT
-,TRBJ1-2,TRBV6-5,-,CASSYDKGQFYGYTF,TGTGCCAGCAGTTACGATAAGGGACAATTCTATGGCTACACCTTC
-,TRBJ2-3,TRBV6-5,TRBD2,CASSLRGGSDTQYF,TGTGCCAGCAGTTTGCGGGGGGGCTCAGATACGCAGTATTTT
many,TRBJ1-5,TRBV30,-,CAWSGGSNQPQHF,TGTGCCTGGAGTGGCGGTAGCAATCAGCCCCAGCATTTT
-,TRBJ1-1,TRBV7-9,-,CASSRPSRGETEAFF,TGTGCCAGCAGCCGACCCAGCAGGGGTGAAACTGAAGCTTTCTTT
-,TRBJ2-2,TRBV13,TRBD1,CASSSPRTGPNTGELFF,TGTGCCAGCAGCTCGCCCCGGACAGGACCGAACACCGGGGAGCTGTTTTTT
-,TRBJ2-7,TRBV4-1,TRBD1,CASSADRDEQYF,TGCGCCAGCAGCGCTGACAGGGACGAGCAGTACTTC
-,TRBJ1-4,TRBV28,-,CASSSAGSPNEKLFF,TGTGCCAGCAGTTCCGCCGGGTCCCCTAATGAAAAACTGTTTTTT
-,TRBJ1-1,TRBV4-1,-,CASSSGSGAFF,TGCGCCAGCAGCTCCGGTTCGGGTGCTTTCTTT
few,TRBJ1-6,TRBV4-2,TRBD1,CASSHRGVGSPLHF,TGTGCCAGCAGTCACAGGGGAGTAGGCTCACCCCTCCACTTT
-,TRBJ2-1,TRBV7-3,TRBD2,CASSLIGTGGNNEQFF,TGTGCCAGCAGCTTAATCGGCACGGGGGGGAACAATGAGCAGTTCTTC
-,TRBJ2-2,TRBV4-3,TRBD2,CASSPKEGGGGAGELFF,TGCGCCAGCAGCCCGAAGGAGGGCGGGGGGGGTGCCGGGGAGCTGTTTTTT
few,TRBJ1-1,TRBV19,TRBD1,CASSSDRGTEAFF,TGTGCCAGTAGTTCGGACAGGGGCACTGAAGCTTTCTTT
once,TRBJ1-1,TRBV5-1,-,CASSLWEGQYIEAFF,TGCGCCAGCAGCTTGTGGGAGGGCCAGTATATAGAAGCTTTCTTT
-,TRBJ1-2,TRBV4-3,-,CASSQDVRGYYGYTF,TGCGCCAGCAGCCAAGATGTTCGGGGGTACTATGGCTACACCTTC
-,TRBJ2-3,TRBV5-1,TRBD2,CATQGTSGGVGDTQYF,TGCGCCACCCAAGGGACTAGCGGGGGGGTAGGAGATACGCAGTATTTT
-,TRBJ2-7,TRBV6-5,TRBD2,CASTASGGYEQYF,TGTGCCAGCACGGCTAGCGGGGGGTACGAGCAGTACTTC
-,TRBJ1-1,TRBV27,TRBD1,CASSVAPDRGGTEAFF,TGTGCCAGCAGTGTGGCCCCCGACAGGGGAGGCACTGAAGCTTTCTTT
-,TRBJ2-3,TRBV4-3,TRBD2,CASSQLAGLQEDTQYF,TGCGCCAGCAGCCAATTAGCGGGGCTGCAAGAAGATACGCAGTATTTT
-,TRBJ1-3,TRBV15,-,CATQGNTIYF,TGTGCCACCCAGGGAAACACCATATATTTT
-,TRBJ2-1,TRBV7-3,TRBD2,CASSQSGGGGNEQFF,TGTGCCAGCAGCCAATCTGGGGGCGGGGGGAATGAGCAGTTCTTC
-,TRBJ2-3,TRBV2,TRBD2,CAISPPRLAGATDTQYF,TGTGCCATTTCCCCCCCTAGACTAGCGGGGGCCACAGATACGCAGTATTTT
-,TRBJ1-1,TRBV19,-,CASSYGWTEAFF,TGTGCCAGTAGTTACGGGTGGACTGAAGCTTTCTTT
-,TRBJ2-1,TRBV6-1,TRBD2,CASSEVAGGPLNEQFF,TGTGCCAGCAGTGAAGTAGCGGGGGGGCCACTCAATGAGCAGTTCTTC
-,TRBJ2-5,TRBV4-3,TRBD1,CASSQDPGTGAETQYF,TGCGCCAGCAGCCAAGACCCCGGGACAGGGGCAGAGACCCAGTACTTC
-,TRBJ1-2,TRBV5-4,TRBD1,CASRPGQGDYGYTF,TGTGCCAGCAGACCGGGACAGGGGGATTATGGCTACACCTTC
-,TRBJ2-1,TRBV14,-,CASSQTRQFDEQFF,TGTGCCAGCAGCCAAACGAGACAGTTCGATGAGCAGTTCTTC
-,TRBJ1-2,TRBV7-8,-,CASSLRDTPARTF,TGTGCCAGCAGCTTAAGGGACACTCCGGCGAGGACCTTC
-,TRBJ1-6,TRBV6-5,-,CASSPLSYNSPLHF,TGTGCCAGCAGCCCCCTAAGTTATAATTCACCCCTCCACTTT
-,TRBJ2-7,TRBV5-6,TRBD1,CASSLLQGGYEQYF,TGTGCCAGCAGCTTGCTACAGGGGGGCTACGAGCAGTACTTC
-,TRBJ1-2,TRBV9,TRBD1,CASSPTGQSYGYTF,TGTGCCAGCAGCCCTACGGGACAGAGCTATGGCTACACCTTC
-,TRBJ1-2,TRBV2,TRBD1,CASSGPTRDREIGYTF,TGTGCCAGCAGTGGCCCCACTCGAGACAGGGAAATTGGCTACACCTTC
-,TRBJ2-1,TRBV7-9,-,CASSLPYWYGEQFF,TGTGCCAGCAGCTTACCTTACTGGTATGGTGAGCAGTTCTTC
-,TRBJ2-3,TRBV15,-,CATHQAGHSTDTQYF,TGTGCCACCCATCAGGCAGGCCATAGCACAGATACGCAGTATTTT
-,TRBJ2-5,TRBV19,-,CASSLRGQRETQYF,TGTGCCAGTAGTCTCAGGGGACAAAGGGAGACCCAGTACTTC
few,TRBJ1-1,TRBV4-1,-,CASSQWPGLPLNTEAFF,TGCGCCAGCAGCCAATGGCCAGGGCTTCCATTAAACACTGAAGCTTTCTTT
-,TRBJ2-1,TRBV7-2,-,CASSPVRAYNEQFF,TGTGCCAGCAGCCCTGTCAGGGCCTACAATGAGCAGTTCTTC
-,TRBJ2-7,TRBV19,TRBD2,CASSPGLAASYEQYF,TGTGCCAGTAGTCCGGGACTAGCGGCCTCCTACGAGCAGTACTTC
-,TRBJ2-5,TRBV4-2,TRBD2,CASSQGLQETQYF,TGTGCCAGCAGCCAGGGACTACAAGAGACCCAGTACTTC
-,TRBJ2-3,TRBV7-8,TRBD1,CASSPVPDNRGFQRTDTQYF,TGTGCCAGCAGCCCGGTCCCCGACAACAGGGGGTTTCAGCGCACAGATACGCAGTATTTT
-,TRBJ2-4,TRBV29-1,-,CSVGLQGIQYF,TGCAGCGTCGGACTACAAGGCATTCAGTACTTC
-,TRBJ2-2,TRBV4-3,TRBD2,CASSQSASGGANTGELFF,TGCGCCAGCAGCCAAAGTGCTAGCGGGGGGGCCAACACCGGGGAGCTGTTTTTT
once,TRBJ2-5,TRBV14,TRBD2,CASSQDRGTSGLQETQYF,TGTGCCAGCAGCCAAGATAGGGGGACTAGCGGTCTACAAGAGACCCAGTACTTC
-,TRBJ2-3,TRBV9,-,CASSASTDTQYF,TGTGCCAGCAGCGCTAGCACAGATACGCAGTATTTT
-,TRBJ2-5,TRBV5-4,TRBD2,CASLSGGPEETQYF,TGTGCCAGTCTGAGCGGGGGCCCCGAGGAGACCCAGTACTTC
-,TRBJ2-7,TRBV7-9,-,CASSSPRHSYEQYF,TGTGCCAGCAGCTCACCTCGACATTCCTACGAGCAGTACTTC
once,TRBJ2-1,TRBV9,-,CASSVGGVAVNEQFF,TGTGCCAGCAGCGTAGGGGGGGTGGCTGTCAATGAGCAGTTCTTC